This T cell receptor (beta chain) was sequenced for a study of control samples from healthy donors and cancer patients. Germline CDR1 MDHEN, CDR2 SYDVKM. J was trimmed by 9 bases and V by 6 bases; bases with no gene match: 6. The CDR3 has 14 amino acids. Produced via immunoSEQ multiplex PCR; TCRdb's table is partial and in-frame only. The data show 45,000 to 60,000 clones, roughly 87% seen once. This TCR was recovered from a man in his fifties or sixties with head and neck cancer. The chain recombines TRBV28 with TRBJ1-6, with TRBD1 matching 9 bases. Sample: PBMCs. The DNA for the CDR3 is TGTGCCAGCAGGGGGGACAGGGCAGGTTCACCCCTCCACTTT. Its protein product is CASRGDRAGSPLHF.